The 13 T cell receptor beta chains presented below share a single source sample, sequenced in a study of blood T cells in healthy people across ages. Together with a sample-barcoded 5' primer, a J-beta primer mix was included in a second PCR lasting about 7 to 12 cycles. TCRdb recomputed calls from the 5' RACE reads with MiXCR, one row per CDR3 protein. This table has 600,000 to 850,000 distinct CDR3 sequences, around 46% appearing once. Input material: blood. Receptor source: a woman in her fifties or sixties in good health.

This chain joins TRBV7-3 and TRBJ2-1; 9 nucleotides agree with TRBD1. The CDR3 has 15 residues. Germline CDR1 is SGHTA and CDR2 is FQGTGA. J lost 8 bases, V lost 4 bases, and 9 bases had no gene match. The CDR3 spells CASSYPGTGWDEQFF. The CDR3 DNA follows: TGTGCCAGCAGCTACCCCGGGACAGGGTGGGATGAGCAGTTCTTC.

This clonotype was counted between two and nine times. J is TRBJ2-5 and V is TRBV27; D not resolved. The V gene lost 7 bases and the J gene lost 4 bases, with 19 bases spanning the gap. CDR3 length equals 15 residues. Per the germline V gene, CDR1 is MNHEY and CDR2 is SMNVEV (reference sequence). CDR3 residues: CASKGQTFGIETQYF. CDR3 DNA sequence: TGTGCCAGCAAAGGGCAGACATTTGGGATAGAGACCCAGTACTTC.

In regard to this clonotype: The junction departs from germline at one end; a sequencing error may be responsible. The chain carries TRBV28 and TRBJ2-3; TRBD1 agrees at 11 bases. The CDR3 runs 15 residues. Per the germline V gene, CDR1 is MDHEN and CDR2 is SYDVKM. The CDR3 bases are TGTGTCAGCAGTCCGGGACAGGGGGACACAGATACGCAGTATTTT. This translates into CVSSPGQGDTDTQYF.

As for this clonotype: A read error may produce the germline difference seen at one junction end. The chain carries TRBV12-3 or TRBV12-4 and TRBJ2-6; D perhaps matches TRBD1 (6 bases). This CDR3 has 18 residues. CDR3 in amino acids: CASSLPQGIRSGTNVLTF. CDR3 nucleotide sequence: TGTGCCAGCAGTTTACCGCAGGGGATACGCTCTGGGACCAACGTCCTGACTTTC.

This clonotype was recorded many times. This chain joins TRBV11-2 and TRBJ2-7, with 7 bases that match TRBD2. The trim removed 6 bases at V and 7 bases at J, leaving 15 bases unmatched. Germline V gene sequence: CDR1 SGHAT, CDR2 FQNNGV. The CDR3 length is 15 residues. CDR3 amino acids: CASRAVGREMNEQYF. The CDR3 nucleotides read TGTGCCAGCAGGGCAGTCGGGCGGGAGATGAATGAGCAGTACTTC.

The V and J genes are TRBV5-1 and TRBJ2-3; 8 nucleotides align to TRBD1. This CDR3 has 15 amino acids. Germline CDR1 reads SGHRS; CDR2 reads YFSETQ. V trimming: 0 bases; J trimming: 6 bases; junction bases outside the gene matches: 6. The CDR3 DNA is TGCGCCAGCAGCTTGGAGGTCAGGGGGCGGGATACGCAGTATTTT. It codes for CASSLEVRGRDTQYF.

A remark on this clonotype: A much larger clone lies a single base off, so this may be a read error. This chain connects TRBV4-2 to TRBJ1-2, with unresolved D. The CDR3 sequence is 13 residues long. CDR1 and CDR2 from the germline V gene are LGHNA and YNFKEQ. The CDR3 region is CAGSQDANYGYTF. As DNA, the CDR3 is TGTGCCGGCAGCCAAGATGCAAACTATGGCTACACCTTC.

The chain joins TRBV12-3 or TRBV12-4 to TRBJ2-7, with D possibly called TRBD1 or TRBD2 (5 bases each). V was shortened by 6 bases and J by 2 bases, with 17 bases between the two germline ends. CDR3 length: 15 amino acids. CDR3 sequence reads: CASRFEGDAAYEQYF. CDR3 sequence (DNA): TGTGCCAGCAGATTTGAAGGGGACGCAGCCTACGAGCAGTACTTC.

J is TRBJ2-1 and V is TRBV6-1, with TRBD1 matching 7 bases. Germline V gene sequence: CDR1 MNHNS, CDR2 SASEGT. V gave up 4 bases and J gave up 1 base; unmatched junction bases: 7. This CDR3 has 16 residues. CDR3 amino acids: CASSALGTASYNEQFF. The DNA for the CDR3 is TGTGCCAGCAGTGCCCTAGGGACAGCGTCCTACAATGAGCAGTTCTTC.

This chain uses TRBV20-1 with TRBJ2-1; D gene uncertain. The V gene's germline CDR1 is DFQATT and CDR2 SNEGSKA (reference sequence). The CDR3 covers 10 residues. Trimming pared 5 bases from V and 10 bases from J, leaving 9 bases between. CDR3 loop: CSASVREQFF. The CDR3 DNA follows: TGCAGTGCTTCAGTCCGGGAGCAGTTCTTC.

This clonotype appeared a few times. V usage is TRBV6-2 or TRBV6-3 and J usage is TRBJ2-5, with 9 bases matching TRBD2. Germline CDR1 is MNHEY and CDR2 is SVGEGT. The length of the CDR3 is 14 residues. With V trimmed by 8 bases and J by 5 bases, 9 bases remained unmatched. The CDR3 nucleotides read TGTGCCAGCCACTCGGCTAGCGGGACTGAGACCCAGTACTTC. It codes for CASHSASGTETQYF.

Many counts were recorded for this clonotype. The V gene is TRBV6-4, the J gene TRBJ2-1; tentatively, D is TRBD2 (6 bases). Germline CDR1 MRHNA, CDR2 SNTAGT. This CDR3 comprises 12 residues. V gave up 3 bases and J gave up 15 bases, with 15 bases separating them. CDR3 in DNA: TGTGCCAGCAGTGAAGCCGGGACTGCGCTGTTCTTC. Encoded protein: CASSEAGTALFF.

This sequence joins TRBV20-1 and TRBJ2-6; TRBD2 matches 7 bases. Germline V CDR1 and CDR2: DFQATT, SNEGSKA (reference sequence). The V segment lost 3 bases and the J segment 2 bases; nucleotides outside the gene matches: 1. The CDR3 totals 14 residues. The CDR3 spells CSASRGAGANVLTF. Written as DNA, the CDR3 is TGCAGTGCTAGTCGGGGGGCTGGGGCCAACGTCCTGACTTTC.